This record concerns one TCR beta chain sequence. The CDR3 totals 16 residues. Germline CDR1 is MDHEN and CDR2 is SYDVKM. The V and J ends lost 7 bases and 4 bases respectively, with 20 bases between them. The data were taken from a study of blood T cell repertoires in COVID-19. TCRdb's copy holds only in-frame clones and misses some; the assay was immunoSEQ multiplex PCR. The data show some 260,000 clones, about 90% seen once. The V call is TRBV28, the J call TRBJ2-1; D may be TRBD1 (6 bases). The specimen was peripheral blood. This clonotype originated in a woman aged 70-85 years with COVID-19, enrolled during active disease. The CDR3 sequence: CASNLQGLDGYNEQFF. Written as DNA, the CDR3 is TGTGCCAGCAACCTACAGGGTTTGGATGGATACAATGAGCAGTTCTTC.